One sample yielded the 12 T cell receptor beta chains listed below, sequenced in a study of cytomegalovirus exposure and HLA in healthy donors. PCR primers comprised 60 Vbeta and 13 Jbeta primers. The protocol was immunoSEQ multiplex PCR, while the TCRdb copy is restricted to in-frame clones and leaves out a portion. Of about 150,000 clones in the sample, 80% to 90% were seen once. Specimen: PBMCs. Receptors originate from a male donor in good health and CMV-seronegative.

The chain employs TRBV19 and TRBJ2-7; 10 bases agree with TRBD1. J gave up 5 bases and V 6 bases, and 7 bases lay outside the gene matches. CDR1 is LNHDA and CDR2 is SQIVND in the germline V gene (reference sequence). The CDR3 loop spans 14 amino acids. CDR3 DNA sequence: TGTGCCAGTAGAGAGACAGGGGGCTTCGACGAGCAGTACTTC. This encodes CASRETGGFDEQYF.

The chain links TRBV5-4 to TRBJ1-6; a possible D gene is TRBD1 (5 bases). The CDR3 length is 15 residues. Germline-derived CDR1 and CDR2 are SGHNT and YYREEE (reference sequence). V was trimmed by 6 bases and J by 4 bases, leaving 14 bases between them. The CDR3: CASTLGGVYNSPLHF. In nucleotides, the CDR3 is TGTGCCAGCACCCTCGGGGGGGTGTATAATTCACCCCTCCACTTT.

CDR3 nucleotides: TGCGCCAGCAGCCAAGAGAGGACTAGCGGGATCTACGAGCAGTACTTC. Protein: CASSQERTSGIYEQYF. The chain is built from TRBV4-1 and TRBJ2-7, with 12 bases lining up with TRBD2. The germline V gene encodes CDR1 MGHRA and CDR2 YSYEKL. CDR3 length equals 16 residues. Losses at the gene ends were 0 bases for V and 3 bases for J; bases not matched to a gene: 3.

This clone appeared a single time. The J gene is TRBJ2-7, the V gene TRBV12-2; the DNA was not compared with TRBD2, the D call given in the table. TRBV12-2 is marked as a pseudogene. The CDR3 sequence is 21 residues long. The CDR3 loop is CASRLGGSGLAGWVLVVEQYF. DNA for the CDR3: TGTGCAAGTCGCTTAGGGGGTTCGGGGCTAGCGGGTTGGGTTTTGGTGGTGGAGCAGTACTTC.

By its share, this clone is medium-sized. V and J are TRBV6-1 and TRBJ2-2; 13 nucleotides align to TRBD2. The CDR3 has 16 residues. Trimming removed 4 bases from V and 1 base from J; junction bases left unmatched: 0. Germline lookup yields CDR1 MNHNS and CDR2 SASEGT. Here the CDR3 DNA reads TGTGCCAGCAGTGGACTAGCGGGAGGGAACACCGGGGAGCTGTTTTTT. It translates to CASSGLAGGNTGELFF.

The chain joins TRBV6-6 to TRBJ2-5, with TRBD1 matching over 7 bases. V lost 2 bases to trimming and J lost 5 bases; unmatched junction nucleotides: 5. Germline V lookup: CDR1 MNHNY, CDR2 SVGAGI (reference sequence). The CDR3 is made up of 14 amino acids. The CDR3 nucleotides read TGTGCCAGCAGTTACCGGGACAGACATGAGACCCAGTACTTC. This sequence encodes CASSYRDRHETQYF.

This clone was seen once. The V call is TRBV13, the J call TRBJ2-3; D might be TRBD1 (6 bases). Germline values: CDR1 PRHDT, CDR2 FYEKMQ (reference sequence). Between the trimmed V and J ends, which lost 2 bases and 0 bases, there was a span of 15 bases. The CDR3 extends over 17 amino acids. The CDR3 region is CASSLLGQLLSTDTQYF. Here the CDR3 DNA reads TGTGCCAGCAGCTTACTCGGACAGCTTCTTAGCACAGATACGCAGTATTTT. The variable domain in full, completed from reference TRBV13 and TRBJ2-3, reads AAGVIQSPRHLIKEKRETATLKCYPIPRHDTVYWYQQGPGQDPQFLISFYEKMQSDKGSIPDRFSAQQFSDYHSELNMSSLELGDSALYFCASSLLGQLLSTDTQYFGPGTRLTVL.

The chain recombines TRBV28 with TRBJ1-2; D is uncertain. Germline CDR1 and CDR2: MDHEN and SYDVKM. The V end was cut by 8 bases, the J end by 4 bases, with 11 bases between. CDR3 length: 12 amino acids. CDR3 in DNA: TGTGCCAGCTTGAGCGGCCTCTATGGCTACACCTTC. It encodes CASLSGLYGYTF.

In its sample, this clone was seen a few times. The rearrangement joins TRBV25-1 to TRBJ1-2; TRBD1 agrees at 10 bases. V was pared by 3 bases and J by 8 bases, with 15 bases of the junction left unmatched. Germline CDR1 reads MGHDK; CDR2 reads SYGVNS. The CDR3 totals 17 residues. The CDR3 sequence is CASSDKLPPGTGDGYTF. The CDR3 bases are TGTGCCAGCAGTGATAAACTCCCGCCCGGGACAGGGGACGGCTACACCTTC.

This chain connects TRBV14 to TRBJ2-1; 12 bases align to TRBD2. Germline CDR1 SGHDN, CDR2 FVKESK. The CDR3 has 17 amino acids. V lost 1 base to trimming and J lost 8 bases; unmatched junction nucleotides: 9. The CDR3 DNA sequence: TGTGCCAGCAGCCAAGGACTAGCGGGAGATGAATTGGATGAGCAGTTCTTC. Translation: CASSQGLAGDELDEQFF.

The chain recombines TRBV4-1 with TRBJ2-7; 10 positions match TRBD1. The CDR3 loop spans 15 amino acids. With 7 bases clipped from V and 2 bases from J, the junction kept 8 bases outside the gene matches. The germline gives CDR1 MGHRA, CDR2 YSYEKL. The CDR3 is CASKGVGQGAYEQYF. Here the CDR3 DNA reads TGCGCCAGCAAAGGGGTAGGACAGGGGGCCTACGAGCAGTACTTC.

This chain connects TRBV19 to TRBJ2-5; a possible D gene is TRBD1 (5 bases). Germline CDR1 is LNHDA and CDR2 is SQIVND (reference sequence). V lost 4 bases and J lost 5, with 14 bases in between. The CDR3 sequence is 14 residues long. The CDR3 sequence: CASSNLWGAETQYF. CDR3 bases: TGTGCCAGTAGTAACTTATGGGGCGCGGAGACCCAGTACTTC.